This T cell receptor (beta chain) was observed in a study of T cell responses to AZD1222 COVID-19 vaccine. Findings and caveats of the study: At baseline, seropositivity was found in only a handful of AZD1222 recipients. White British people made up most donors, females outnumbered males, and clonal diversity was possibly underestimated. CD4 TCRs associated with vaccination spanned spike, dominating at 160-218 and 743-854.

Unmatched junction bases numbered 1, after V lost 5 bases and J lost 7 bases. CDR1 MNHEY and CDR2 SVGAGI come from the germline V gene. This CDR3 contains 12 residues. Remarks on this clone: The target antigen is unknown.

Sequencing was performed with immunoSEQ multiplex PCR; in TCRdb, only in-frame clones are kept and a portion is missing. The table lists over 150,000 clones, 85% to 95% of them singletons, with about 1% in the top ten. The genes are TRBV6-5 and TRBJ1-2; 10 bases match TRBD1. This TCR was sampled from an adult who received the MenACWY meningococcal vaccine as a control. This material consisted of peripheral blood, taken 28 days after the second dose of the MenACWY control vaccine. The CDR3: CASSRTGGGYTF. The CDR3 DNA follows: TGTGCCAGCAGTAGGACAGGGGGTGGCTACACCTTC.